This is a list of T cell receptor beta chains from one sample in a study of blood T cells in healthy people across ages. TCRdb recomputed calls from the 5' RACE reads with MiXCR, one row per CDR3 protein. The sample carries about 1,000,000 distinct CDR3 sequences, over 35% recorded once. Sequences were obtained from blood. Source of these receptors: a woman aged 60-70 years in good health. The CDR3 runs from the conserved cysteine through the conserved F or W. A D gene is named only where the DNA matches it firmly. Size values are once, few and many counts, or a class for expanded clones, and some rows have none.

v_call	j_call	clone_size	d_call	cdr3_aa	cdr3_nt
TRBV13	TRBJ2-5	NA	NA	CASKRWKQYF	TGTGCCAGCAAAAGGTGGAAGCAGTACTTC
TRBV5-1	TRBJ2-7	NA	NA	CASGLGKGPAYEQYF	TGCGCCAGCGGCTTGGGTAAGGGCCCTGCCTACGAGCAGTACTTC
TRBV6-4	TRBJ2-3	few	NA	CASTWVKYF	TGTGCCAGCACTTGGGTGAAGTATTTT
TRBV5-1	TRBJ2-2	NA	NA	CASSPVGASWTNTGELFF	TGCGCCAGCTCCCCAGTTGGGGCTAGCTGGACGAACACCGGGGAGCTGTTTTTT
TRBV6-5	TRBJ1-1	NA	NA	CASSSTMNTEAFF	TGTGCTAGCAGTTCGACCATGAACACTGAAGCTTTCTTT
TRBV12-3/TRBV12-4	TRBJ1-2	NA	TRBD1	CASSLGRQGGGYTF	TGTGCCAGCAGTTTAGGGAGGCAGGGGGGTGGCTACACCTTC
TRBV5-1	TRBJ1-2	NA	NA	CASSLGGIRNYGYTF	TGCGCCAGCAGCTTGGGAGGGATCCGTAACTATGGCTACACCTTC
TRBV5-5	TRBJ1-1	once	NA	CASSLGANTALRTEAFF	TGTGCCAGCAGCTTGGGGGCCAATACAGCTCTCCGCACTGAAGCTTTCTTT
TRBV11-2	TRBJ2-7	NA	NA	CASGGGLNNEQYF	TGTGCCAGCGGGGGCGGGTTAAACAATGAGCAGTACTTC
TRBV18	TRBJ2-3	NA	NA	CASSPDSDTDTQYF	TGTGCCAGCTCACCCGACAGCGACACAGATACGCAGTATTTT
TRBV5-1	TRBJ2-7	few	TRBD2	CASSAGTSGIHYEQYF	TGCGCCAGCAGCGCCGGGACTAGCGGGATACACTACGAGCAGTACTTC
TRBV18	TRBJ2-1	NA	TRBD2	CASSPTSGQFF	TGTGCCAGCTCACCGACTAGCGGGCAGTTCTTC
TRBV27	TRBJ1-4	NA	NA	CATSKGYANEKLFF	TGTGCCACATCAAAGGGGTATGCTAATGAAAAACTGTTTTTT
TRBV24-1	TRBJ2-3	NA	NA	CATSGTTDTQYF	TGTGCCACCAGTGGGACCACAGATACGCAGTATTTT
TRBV7-9	TRBJ1-1	NA	NA	CASSFGLRDTEAFF	TGTGCCAGCAGCTTTGGGCTGCGGGACACTGAAGCTTTCTTT
TRBV7-2	TRBJ1-4	few	TRBD1	CASSTPGQFEKLFF	TGTGCCAGCAGCACCCCGGGACAGTTTGAAAAACTGTTTTTT
TRBV7-8	TRBJ2-1	NA	NA	CASSLLAGLNEQFF	TGTGCCAGCAGCTTACTGGCGGGGCTCAATGAGCAGTTCTTC
TRBV28	TRBJ2-1	NA	NA	CASRLLTGLEQFF	TGTGCCAGCCGATTGCTCACAGGACTTGAGCAGTTCTTC
TRBV18	TRBJ1-1	NA	TRBD1	CAGSPRTGVNTEAFF	TGTGCCGGCTCACCACGGACAGGGGTGAACACTGAAGCTTTCTTT
TRBV20-1	TRBJ2-1	NA	TRBD2	CSARVTGGYSYNEQFF	TGCAGTGCTAGGGTAACGGGAGGCTACTCCTACAATGAGCAGTTCTTC
TRBV20-1	TRBJ2-1	NA	NA	CSASGSGSYNEQFF	TGCAGTGCTAGCGGGAGTGGGTCCTACAATGAGCAGTTCTTC
TRBV7-9	TRBJ1-2	NA	TRBD1	CASSLPTGIHGYTF	TGTGCCAGCAGCTTACCGACAGGGATCCATGGCTACACCTTC
TRBV11-1	TRBJ2-1	once	NA	CASSLPLKAEQFF	TGTGCCAGCAGCTTACCACTGAAAGCTGAGCAGTTCTTC
TRBV20-1	TRBJ2-7	NA	NA	CSARGADTVYEQYF	TGCAGTGCTAGAGGTGCGGACACGGTGTACGAGCAGTACTTC
TRBV12-3/TRBV12-4	TRBJ2-5	NA	TRBD2	CASNSGRSEETQYF	TGTGCCAGCAACAGCGGGAGGTCGGAAGAGACCCAGTACTTC
TRBV5-1	TRBJ1-1	NA	NA	CASSLQGSTEAFF	TGCGCCAGCAGCTTGCAGGGAAGCACTGAAGCTTTCTTT
TRBV20-1	TRBJ2-7	NA	TRBD2	CSAFGHGPGLAVYEQYF	TGCAGTGCCTTCGGACACGGACCGGGACTAGCGGTTTACGAGCAGTACTTC
TRBV11-2	TRBJ2-7	NA	NA	CASTTELVHEQYF	TGTGCCAGCACCACTGAATTAGTCCACGAGCAGTACTTC
TRBV12-3/TRBV12-4	TRBJ1-2	NA	NA	CASSFTAPGSGGYTF	TGTGCCAGCAGTTTCACCGCTCCGGGTTCGGGTGGCTACACCTTC
TRBV18	TRBJ1-1	NA	NA	CASSPDVRSMNTEAFF	TGTGCCAGCTCACCCGATGTACGGTCCATGAACACTGAAGCTTTCTTT
TRBV4-1	TRBJ2-4	few	NA	CASSQDRWAKNIQYF	TGCGCCAGCAGCCAAGATCGGTGGGCCAAAAACATTCAGTACTTC
TRBV11-2	TRBJ2-1	once	NA	CASSRVWGEQFF	TGTGCCAGCAGCCGCGTTTGGGGTGAGCAGTTCTTC
TRBV5-6	TRBJ1-2	NA	NA	CASSLRGFRGHNYGYTF	TGTGCCAGCAGCTTGCGGGGATTCAGGGGACACAACTATGGCTACACCTTC
TRBV6-5	TRBJ1-1	once	NA	CASRSWHKFEASF	TGTGCCAGCAGGTCCTGGCACAAGTTTGAAGCTTCCTTT
TRBV2	TRBJ2-5	few	TRBD2	CASSALAGRYF	TGTGCCAGCAGTGCCCTAGCGGGAAGGTACTTC
TRBV20-1	TRBJ2-1	NA	NA	CRAHRGNEQFF	TGCAGGGCCCACCGGGGAAATGAGCAGTTCTTC
TRBV29-1	TRBJ2-1	NA	NA	CSVELPDSYNEQFF	TGCAGCGTTGAACTACCTGACTCCTACAATGAGCAGTTCTTC
TRBV21-1	TRBJ2-7	few	NA	CASSKASAAGGWYEQYF	TGTGCCAGCAGCAAAGCCTCTGCGGCAGGGGGATGGTACGAGCAGTACTTC
TRBV7-2	TRBJ1-1	NA	NA	CASRLGGGTEAFF	TGTGCCAGCAGACTGGGGGGGGGCACTGAAGCTTTCTTT
TRBV7-3	TRBJ2-6	once	NA	CASSLGTPGANVLTF	TGTGCCAGCAGCTTAGGAACGCCTGGGGCCAACGTCCTGACTTTC
TRBV4-2	TRBJ2-1	NA	TRBD2	CASSQEASGRAMEFF	TGTGCCAGCAGCCAAGAGGCTAGCGGGAGGGCCATGGAGTTCTTC
TRBV24-1	TRBJ1-2	NA	NA	CATSDCSRVGGYTF	TGTGCCACCAGTGATTGTTCCCGGGTTGGTGGCTACACCTTC
TRBV20-1	TRBJ2-5	few	NA	CSARGQLDQETQYF	TGCAGTGCTAGGGGACAATTGGACCAAGAGACCCAGTACTTC
TRBV24-1	TRBJ2-4	NA	NA	CATSDSQRADSLAKNIQYF	TGTGCCACCAGTGATTCACAGCGAGCCGACTCCTTAGCCAAAAACATTCAGTACTTC
TRBV27	TRBJ2-7	NA	TRBD2	CASSPGLAEQYF	TGTGCCAGCAGTCCGGGACTAGCGGAGCAGTACTTC
TRBV20-1	TRBJ1-2	once	TRBD1	CSARVTRTGAGNYGYTF	TGCAGTGCTAGAGTTACCCGGACAGGGGCGGGTAACTATGGCTACACCTTC
TRBV7-8	TRBJ2-1	few	TRBD2	CASSLSSGSGFNEQFF	TGTGCCAGCAGCTTGTCGAGCGGGAGCGGGTTCAATGAGCAGTTCTTC